One T cell receptor (beta chain) is described in this entry. The source of the sample is a study of blood T cells in healthy people across ages. The authors ran a second PCR of about 6 to 11 cycles using a sample-barcoded 5' primer and a J-beta primer mix. MiXCR, applied by TCRdb to the 5' RACE reads, yields one record per CDR3 protein. The repertoire has about 1.5 million distinct CDR3 sequences, 42% of them found once; the top ten carry roughly 7.9%. Trimming took 5 bases from V and 10 from J, leaving 15 bases between them. The CDR3 contains 12 residues. Germline V gene lookup returns CDR1 SGHVS and CDR2 FQNEAQ.

Source material: blood. The sequence was obtained from a woman under 30 in good health. The chain uses TRBV7-8 and TRBJ2-7; D might be TRBD2 (5 bases). The CDR3 sequence is CASSTPTGNQYF. In DNA form, the CDR3 reads TGTGCCAGCAGCACGCCCACCGGGAATCAGTACTTC.